Here is one TCR beta chain with its context. Its target is not known. The entry originates in a study of regulatory T cells in long-lasting Graves disease. The wider study: Graves' disease counted as persistent after over 5 years of antithyroid drugs with positive TSH receptor antibodies. Study outcomes and limitations: Newly diagnosed disease favored TRBV20-1 and TRBJ2-1 over persistent disease. A greater number of public clonotypes (approximately 2,500) was shared by persistent patients than by new patients (around 960).

V was pared by 4 bases and J by 7 bases, with 15 bases of the junction left unmatched. Germline CDR1 is DFQATT and CDR2 is SNEGSKA (reference sequence). The CDR3 covers 15 residues. Arm-PCR with iRepertoire HTBI primers amplified the CDR3 regions for these TCR beta libraries. Original data processing: Looking across samples, the authors found approximately 60 TRBV and some 13 TRBJ segments. TCRdb independently ran MiXCR on the multiplex PCR reads; one entry per CDR3 protein. None of the V and J calls come from the authors' own analysis; TCRdb made them. The sample carries 500,000 to 800,000 distinct CDR3 sequences, around 32% recorded once. Time point indicated: persistent/refractory GD, antithyroid drugs over 5 years with positive TRAb. PBMCs provided the RNA from which the TCR library was made.

J is TRBJ1-2 and V is TRBV20-1; 7 bases map to TRBD1. The sequencing here drew on peripheral blood mononuclear cells (PBMCs), taken when the disease was refractory, from a patient treated with antithyroid drugs. This sequence originates from a female donor with Graves disease. DNA for the CDR3: TGCAGTGCTATCCCACCAGAGGGGGCGAATATTGGCTACACCTTC. Its protein product is CSAIPPEGANIGYTF.